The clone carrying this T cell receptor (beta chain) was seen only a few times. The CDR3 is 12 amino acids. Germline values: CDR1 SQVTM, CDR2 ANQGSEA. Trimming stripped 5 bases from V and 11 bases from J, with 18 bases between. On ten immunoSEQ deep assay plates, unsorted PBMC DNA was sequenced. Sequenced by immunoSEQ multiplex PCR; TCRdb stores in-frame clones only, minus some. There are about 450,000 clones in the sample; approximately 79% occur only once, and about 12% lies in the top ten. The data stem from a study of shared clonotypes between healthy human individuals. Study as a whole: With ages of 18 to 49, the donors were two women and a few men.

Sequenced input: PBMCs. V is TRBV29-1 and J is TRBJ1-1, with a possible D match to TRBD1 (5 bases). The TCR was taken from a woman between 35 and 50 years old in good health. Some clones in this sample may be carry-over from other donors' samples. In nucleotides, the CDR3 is TGCAGCGTTCTGGACGGCAGGGCCGAGGCTTTCTTT. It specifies CSVLDGRAEAFF.